The 2 T cell receptor beta chains below were found in one sample sequenced in a study of blood T cell repertoires in COVID-19. Only in-frame clones appear in the TCRdb table, and some are missing; sequencing was by immunoSEQ multiplex PCR. The table has tens of thousands of clones, nearly 90% seen once. Material: peripheral blood. The receptors shown here come from a human donor in a cohort sampled during active COVID-19.

This sequence joins TRBV7-9 and TRBJ2-7, with 9 bases fitting TRBD1. The CDR3 is made up of 15 amino acids. The germline CDR1 and CDR2 sequences are SEHNR and FQNEAQ (reference sequence). The V and J ends lost 5 bases and 3 bases, in that order; junction bases with no gene match: 8. CDR3 nucleotides: TGTGCCAGCAGCCCCGGTCCGGGACAGGGCTACGAGCAGTACTTC. Its protein is CASSPGPGQGYEQYF.

The chain is built from TRBV7-9 and TRBJ1-1, with D unresolved. This CDR3 is built from 12 residues. Per germline, CDR1 SEHNR and CDR2 FQNEAQ (reference sequence). V was pared by 3 bases and J by 5 bases, with 7 bases between. CDR3 DNA: TGTGCCAGCAGCTTCCCCAATACTGAAGCTTTCTTT. This translates into CASSFPNTEAFF.